The rows below give T cell receptor beta chains drawn from one sample of a study of regulatory T cells in long-lasting Graves disease. TCRdb ran MiXCR on the multiplex PCR reads and lists one entry per CDR3 protein. The table lists hundreds of thousands of distinct CDR3 sequences, 15% to 19% of them singletons. Sequencing used peripheral blood mononuclear cells (PBMCs), obtained at new diagnosis, from a patient treated with antithyroid drugs. These receptor sequences come from a female donor with Graves disease. Both conserved end residues are part of each CDR3. A D gene is named only where the DNA matches it firmly. Expanded clones are given a class, and other clones once, few, many or no size at all.

J gene,clone size,D gene,V gene,CDR3 protein,CDR3 DNA
TRBJ1-1,many,.,TRBV27,CASSAGLGNAEAFF,TGTGCCAGCAGTGCAGGGCTAGGGAATGCTGAAGCTTTCTTT
TRBJ1-1,many,.,TRBV30,CAWSSRNTEAFF,TGTGCCTGGAGCTCTAGGAACACTGAAGCTTTCTTT
TRBJ1-2,many,TRBD1,TRBV28,CASSLSGVNRGYYGYTF,TGTGCCAGCAGTTTATCGGGGGTCAACAGGGGGTACTATGGCTACACCTTC
TRBJ2-7,.,.,TRBV6-2/TRBV6-3,CASSYSVFSLYYEQYF,TGTGCCAGCAGTTACTCAGTGTTTTCTCTGTACTACGAGCAGTACTTC
TRBJ1-1,many,TRBD1,TRBV3-1,CASSRRDRGNTEAFF,TGTGCCAGCAGCCGCCGGGACAGGGGGAACACTGAAGCTTTCTTT
TRBJ2-1,.,.,TRBV27,CAIGRRNEQFF,TGTGCCATCGGCCGGAGGAATGAGCAGTTCTTC
TRBJ1-5,.,.,TRBV6-1,CASRTGGLNQPQHF,TGTGCCAGCAGGACAGGAGGGCTCAATCAGCCCCAGCATTTT
TRBJ2-7,many,.,TRBV7-3,CASSPSDGDEQYF,TGTGCCAGCAGCCCCTCGGACGGAGACGAGCAGTACTTC
TRBJ2-1,many,TRBD2,TRBV20-1,CSARSSGGLFEQFF,TGCAGTGCTAGGTCTAGCGGGGGTCTATTCGAGCAGTTCTTC
TRBJ2-1,many,TRBD2,TRBV24-1,CASKPGLAGLCYEQFF,TGTGCCTCCAAACCGGGACTAGCGGGATTGTGCTATGAGCAGTTCTTC
TRBJ2-1,many,TRBD2,TRBV2,CASSTGTSGYNEQFF,TGTGCCAGCAGCACGGGGACTAGCGGATACAATGAGCAGTTCTTC
TRBJ2-3,.,TRBD1,TRBV4-1,CASSHSPGTGSTDTQYF,TGCGCCAGCAGCCATTCTCCCGGGACAGGGAGCACAGATACGCAGTATTTT
TRBJ1-5,many,.,TRBV2,CASSAGLDQPQHF,TGTGCCAGCAGTGCAGGACTGGATCAGCCCCAGCATTTT
TRBJ1-2,many,TRBD1,TRBV4-1,CASSQSLDRGDGYTF,TGCGCCAGCAGCCAATCGTTGGACAGGGGGGATGGCTACACCTTC
TRBJ1-1,few,.,TRBV19,CASSIGKDTEAFF,TGTGCCAGTAGTATAGGAAAGGACACTGAAGCTTTCTTT
TRBJ1-3,.,.,TRBV18,CASSRAESGNTIYF,TGTGCCAGCTCACGCGCAGAGTCCGGAAACACCATATATTTT
TRBJ2-7,many,TRBD2,TRBV28,CASSLRTPTAGVYEQYF,TGTGCCAGCAGTTTACGGACCCCCACAGCGGGAGTTTACGAGCAGTACTTC
TRBJ2-2,.,TRBD1,TRBV9,CASSVSDRATGELFF,TGTGCCAGCAGCGTTTCAGACAGGGCGACCGGGGAGCTGTTTTTT
TRBJ2-7,few,.,TRBV4-1,CASSQDLGYEQYF,TGCGCCAGCAGCCAAGATCTCGGCTACGAGCAGTACTTC
TRBJ2-3,few,.,TRBV12-3/TRBV12-4,CASSPDVGGGSTDTQYF,TGTGCCAGCTCACCAGACGTTGGGGGGGGCAGCACAGATACGCAGTATTTT
TRBJ2-2,.,.,TRBV5-4,CASSLGLQGGELFF,TGTGCCAGCAGCTTGGGGCTCCAGGGCGGGGAGCTGTTTTTT
TRBJ2-5,many,TRBD1,TRBV3-1,CASSQDPTGLSETQYF,TGTGCCAGCAGCCAAGATCCGACAGGGTTAAGCGAGACCCAGTACTTC
TRBJ1-2,many,.,TRBV5-4,CASSDRTGNYGYTF,TGTGCCAGCAGCGATCGGACGGGCAACTATGGCTACACCTTC
TRBJ2-3,many,.,TRBV6-4,CASSDSEQGGDTQYF,TGTGCCAGCAGTGACTCTGAGCAGGGAGGAGATACGCAGTATTTT
TRBJ2-3,many,TRBD2,TRBV20-1,CSVELAEYTQYF,TGCAGTGTAGAACTAGCGGAATATACGCAGTATTTT
TRBJ2-1,.,.,TRBV4-2,CASSQYPFSGPDDNEQFF,TGTGCCAGCAGCCAATATCCTTTTTCGGGACCCGACGACAATGAGCAGTTCTTC
TRBJ1-4,many,TRBD1,TRBV7-9,CASSQDRDRVNEKLFF,TGTGCCAGCAGCCAGGACCGGGACAGGGTTAATGAAAAACTGTTTTTT
TRBJ2-2,many,TRBD2,TRBV6-5,CASSYTGLAGGIGTGELFF,TGTGCCAGCAGTTATACGGGACTAGCGGGGGGGATCGGCACCGGGGAGCTGTTTTTT
TRBJ2-1,.,.,TRBV2,CASGEGSYNEQFF,TGTGCCAGCGGGGAAGGCTCCTACAATGAGCAGTTCTTC
TRBJ1-5,.,TRBD1,TRBV19,CASSIGGGQWSQPQHF,TGTGCCAGTAGTATAGGAGGGGGACAGTGGAGCCAGCCCCAGCATTTT
TRBJ2-7,.,.,TRBV11-2,CASSGGPLREQYF,TGTGCCAGCAGCGGAGGACCTCTCCGCGAGCAGTACTTC
TRBJ1-2,many,.,TRBV28,CASSPVGAGSGYTF,TGTGCCAGCAGCCCCGTTGGGGCAGGGTCTGGCTACACCTTC
TRBJ2-5,many,.,TRBV20-1,CSARDFGGTYQETQYF,TGCAGTGCTAGAGATTTTGGGGGGACATACCAAGAGACCCAGTACTTC
TRBJ1-1,many,.,TRBV20-1,CSARMLTEAFF,TGCAGTGCTAGAATGTTGACTGAAGCTTTCTTT
TRBJ1-1,few,TRBD1,TRBV27,CASSLRQGLFSEAFF,TGTGCCAGCAGTCTCCGACAGGGACTGTTTTCTGAAGCTTTCTTT
TRBJ2-7,many,.,TRBV13,CASSSYRDYEQYF,TGTGCCAGCAGCTCTTACAGGGACTACGAGCAGTACTTC
TRBJ1-1,.,.,TRBV20-1,CSARDGQGWNTEAFF,TGCAGTGCTAGAGATGGGCAGGGCTGGAACACTGAAGCTTTCTTT
TRBJ2-7,many,.,TRBV4-1,CASSQAASGSYEQYF,TGCGCCAGCAGCCAAGCCGCCTCTGGGTCCTACGAGCAGTACTTC
TRBJ2-7,few,TRBD2,TRBV7-2,CASSLAGTREQYF,TGTGCCAGCAGCTTAGCCGGGACTAGGGAGCAGTACTTC
TRBJ2-1,many,TRBD1,TRBV12-3/TRBV12-4,CASSFGDRAYNEQFF,TGTGCCAGCAGTTTCGGGGACAGAGCCTACAATGAGCAGTTCTTC
TRBJ2-4,few,TRBD2,TRBV7-2,CASSLVAGGGQGNIQYF,TGTGCCAGCAGCTTAGTAGCGGGGGGGGGACAGGGAAACATTCAGTACTTC
TRBJ1-1,.,TRBD1,TRBV2,CASSESRQGSMGGFF,TGTGCCAGCAGTGAGTCGAGACAGGGGTCCATGGGAGGTTTCTTT
TRBJ2-2,many,TRBD1,TRBV24-1,CATSDYRDRDTGELFF,TGTGCCACCAGTGATTATCGGGACAGGGACACCGGGGAGCTGTTTTTT
TRBJ2-7,few,.,TRBV9,CASSAGTHSYEQYF,TGTGCCAGCAGCGCCGGGACACATTCCTACGAGCAGTACTTC
TRBJ1-3,many,.,TRBV6-1,CASRPHFYSGSGNTIYF,TGTGCCAGCAGACCGCATTTTTATAGTGGTTCTGGAAACACCATATATTTT
TRBJ2-1,many,.,TRBV11-1,CASSLIGGTWEQFF,TGTGCCAGCAGCTTAATAGGGGGTACATGGGAGCAGTTCTTC
TRBJ2-1,.,.,TRBV28,CASSLSPVGVLGVRKSSNEQFF,TGTGCCAGCAGTTTATCACCCGTGGGGGTTCTGGGCGTGAGAAAGTCAAGCAATGAGCAGTTCTTC
TRBJ2-1,many,.,TRBV7-2,CASSLLTSRDPSYNEQFF,TGTGCCAGCAGCTTATTAACAAGCCGGGACCCCTCCTACAATGAGCAGTTCTTC
TRBJ1-2,many,.,TRBV5-8,CASSLGFRDYNYGYTF,TGTGCCAGCAGCTTGGGTTTCAGGGACTATAACTATGGCTACACCTTC
TRBJ1-1,.,TRBD1,TRBV20-1,CSARDRLSEAFF,TGCAGTGCCAGGGACAGGCTCTCTGAAGCTTTCTTT
TRBJ1-6,.,.,TRBV27,CASSLIGGGSPLHF,TGTGCCAGCAGTTTAATAGGGGGAGGATCACCCCTCCACTTT